These 25 T cell receptor beta chains came from one sample sequenced in a study of OX40 agonist ivuxolimab in advanced cancers. The table came from immunoSEQ multiplex PCR; TCRdb's copy has only in-frame clones and leaves some out. Seen here are under 70,000 clones, 80% to 90% observed once, and the top ten hold over 1.1%. The sample in question was CD4+ or CD8+ T cells sorted from blood, obtained in a trial of the OX40 agonist ivuxolimab. These receptors all come from an adult with an advanced solid tumor such as melanoma, head and neck, liver or kidney cancer.

The CDR3 bases are TGTGCCAGCAGCGTAAGACTCAGTAATTCACCCCTCCACTTT. This encodes CASSVRLSNSPLHF. V and J are TRBV9 and TRBJ1-6; D ambiguous. The CDR3 has 14 residues. Germline V lookup: CDR1 SGDLS, CDR2 YYNGEE. The V gene lost 1 base and the J gene lost 6 bases, with 8 bases spanning the gap.

The rearrangement joins TRBV6-5 to TRBJ1-4; 7 bases are a match to TRBD1. This CDR3 is 15 amino acids long. Germline V gene data show CDR1 as MNHEY and CDR2 as SVGAGI. V trimming: 6 bases; J trimming: 1 base; junction bases outside the gene matches: 5. The CDR3 protein is CASRPRQGTNEKLFF. CDR3 nucleotide sequence: TGTGCCAGCAGGCCTAGACAGGGAACTAATGAAAAACTGTTTTTT.

The chain is built from TRBV30 and TRBJ2-1, with 12 positions matching TRBD2. Germline loops: CDR1 GTSNPN, CDR2 SVGIG (reference sequence). The ends lost 4 bases at V and 12 bases at J; junction bases unmatched: 10. The CDR3 spans 14 residues. DNA for the CDR3: TGTGCCTGGAACCTAGCGGGAGGGCCGTTGGGGCAGTTCTTC. It is translated as CAWNLAGGPLGQFF.

The chain links TRBV19 to TRBJ2-3; no clear D gene. The germline V gene has CDR1 LNHDA and CDR2 SQIVND (reference sequence). V lost 9 bases, J lost 0 bases, and 7 bases lay in between. The CDR3 covers 12 residues. In DNA, the CDR3 is TGTGCCAGCTCCGCTAGCACAGATACGCAGTATTTT. Translation: CASSASTDTQYF.

The rearrangement links TRBV7-9 to TRBJ1-4; D uncertain. Trimming removed 2 bases at V and 8 bases at J, with 12 bases between. Germline values: CDR1 SEHNR, CDR2 FQNEAQ (reference sequence). The length of the CDR3 is 14 residues. CDR3 region: CASSLLGGREKLFF. The CDR3 region has the DNA TGTGCCAGCAGCTTATTGGGTGGTAGGGAAAAACTGTTTTTT.

This chain links TRBV19 with TRBJ1-2; D may be TRBD1 (6 bases). The CDR3 is 13 residues long. The V gene's germline CDR1 is LNHDA and CDR2 SQIVND (reference sequence). Trimming removed 3 bases from V and 5 bases from J, with 10 bases in between. This CDR3 reads CASSMQGSYGYTF. CDR3 DNA sequence: TGTGCCAGTAGTATGCAGGGGTCTTATGGCTACACCTTC.

Regarding this clone: The sample has other DNA sequences that encode this CDR3 too. The chain has TRBV30 and TRBJ2-3; the D is unclear. The V gene's germline CDR1 is GTSNPN and CDR2 SVGIG (reference sequence). The CDR3 extends over 12 amino acids. Trimming left V 0 bases short and J 1 base short, with 2 bases between. As DNA, the CDR3 is TGTGCCTGGAGTGTAGGCACAGATACGCAGTATTTT. Translation gives CAWSVGTDTQYF.

The CDR3 spells CARGTGMVLEQYF. In nucleotides, the CDR3 is TGTGCCAGGGGGACAGGAATGGTATTGGAGCAGTACTTC. This chain uses TRBV19 with TRBJ2-7, with 8 bases identical to TRBD1. The J segment lost 7 bases and the V segment lost 9 bases, leaving 11 bases of the junction unmatched. Germline-derived CDR1 and CDR2 are LNHDA and SQIVND (reference sequence). This CDR3 has 13 residues.

The chain combines TRBV10-3 with TRBJ2-3; maybe TRBD1 (5 bases). Germline CDR1 is ENHRY and CDR2 is SYGVKD. The CDR3 is made up of 15 amino acids. V shed 0 bases and J shed 2 bases, with 9 bases lying between them. For the CDR3, the DNA is TGTGCCATCAGTGAGTCGACAGTCAACACAGATACGCAGTATTTT. This encodes CAISESTVNTDTQYF.

The chain carries TRBV6-5 and TRBJ2-5, with 11 bases aligning to TRBD2. The assigned J gene may be wrong: the sequence end matches TRBJ2-7 better. CDR3 length: 16 residues. CDR1 MNHEY and CDR2 SVGAGI come from the germline V gene. This CDR3 reads CASSYFGTSGSYEQYF. The CDR3 DNA reads TGTGCCAGCAGTTACTTCGGGACTAGCGGTTCCTACGAGCAGTACTTC.

The V call is TRBV5-4, the J call TRBJ2-3; D ambiguous. The CDR3 loop spans 13 amino acids. V was shortened by 0 bases and J by 4 bases, with 6 bases between the two germline ends. Looked up from germline, CDR1 is SGHNT and CDR2 is YYREEE (reference sequence). CDR3 amino acids: CASSLVSSDTQYF. In nucleotides, the CDR3 is TGTGCCAGCAGCTTGGTTTCTTCAGATACGCAGTATTTT.

This chain connects TRBV10-3 to TRBJ2-1, with D tentatively TRBD2 (5 bases). Germline V gene data show CDR1 as ENHRY and CDR2 as SYGVKD. The CDR3 consists of 13 residues. Trimming shortened V by 2 bases and J by 8 bases, and 10 bases separated the two germline ends. For the CDR3, the DNA is TGTGCCATCAGTGAGCGTACTAGGGATGAGCAGTTCTTC. Translation: CAISERTRDEQFF.

This clone came up once. V gene TRBV6-6 combines with J gene TRBJ2-5, with D hard to call. From germline, CDR1 is MNHNY and CDR2 SVGAGI (reference sequence). Trimming took 7 bases from V and 2 from J, leaving 11 bases between them. The CDR3 extends over 13 amino acids. CDR3: CASMRGLQETQYF. The CDR3 DNA sequence: TGTGCCAGCATGAGAGGTCTTCAAGAGACCCAGTACTTC.

The chain combines TRBV10-1 with TRBJ2-2; D is ambiguous. V gave up 3 bases and J gave up 4 bases, with 6 bases separating them. Germline V gene lookup returns CDR1 WNHNN and CDR2 SYGVQD (reference sequence). The CDR3 loop spans 13 amino acids. CDR3 residues: CASSDPLTGELFF. In nucleotides, the CDR3 is TGCGCCAGCAGTGACCCCCTCACCGGGGAGCTGTTTTTT.

The chain employs TRBV5-4 and TRBJ2-5; 14 bases are a match to TRBD2. The CDR3 contains 16 residues. The V gene's germline CDR1 is SGHNT and CDR2 YYREEE (reference sequence). With V trimmed by 2 bases and J by 1 base, 1 base remained unmatched. CDR3 nucleotides: TGTGCCAGCAGCTTCGGACTAGCGGGGGGCCAAGAGACCCAGTACTTC. Its protein product is CASSFGLAGGQETQYF.

The chain links TRBV5-6 to TRBJ2-2, with D maybe TRBD2 (5 bases). The CDR3 extends over 14 amino acids. The V end was cut by 4 bases, the J end by 3 bases, with 10 bases between. The germline gives CDR1 SGHDT, CDR2 YYEEEE. The CDR3 region has the DNA TGTGCCAGCAGCATGGAGGCCCACACCGGGGAGCTGTTTTTT. Amino acid sequence: CASSMEAHTGELFF.

The chain couples TRBV4-1 to TRBJ2-2, with 7 bases matching TRBD1. J gave up 0 bases and V 5 bases, and 12 bases lay outside the gene matches. Looked up from germline, CDR1 is MGHRA and CDR2 is YSYEKL. The CDR3 consists of 18 residues. CDR3 sequence: CASSTQTTGTANTGELFF. In DNA form, the CDR3 reads TGCGCCAGCAGCACCCAGACGACCGGGACAGCGAACACCGGGGAGCTGTTTTTT.

V gene TRBV11-1 combines with J gene TRBJ2-4; D not resolved. CDR1 is SGHAT and CDR2 is FQDESV in the germline V gene (reference sequence). The CDR3 has 14 residues. Trimming pared 5 bases from V and 7 bases from J, leaving 15 bases between. For the CDR3, the DNA is TGTGCCAGCAGCCAAAGAAGTTCCTATAACATTCAGTACTTC. Amino acids: CASSQRSSYNIQYF.

The chain uses TRBV29-1 and TRBJ1-2; the D gene is possibly TRBD1 (6 bases). V was pared by 6 bases and J by 0 bases, with 11 bases between. The length of the CDR3 is 13 residues. The germline V gene has CDR1 SQVTM and CDR2 ANQGSEA. CDR3 region: CSVAGASNYGYTF. Written as DNA, the CDR3 is TGCAGCGTAGCAGGGGCCTCTAACTATGGCTACACCTTC.

This chain links TRBV6-1 with TRBJ2-1; a weak D match, TRBD1 (5 bases). V lost 2 bases to trimming and J lost 0 bases, with 17 bases between them. The CDR3 length is 18 residues. CDR1 and CDR2 from the germline V gene are MNHNS and SASEGT. The CDR3 protein is CASSERPLTDSSYNEQFF. In DNA form, the CDR3 reads TGTGCCAGCAGTGAAAGGCCCCTGACAGACAGCTCCTACAATGAGCAGTTCTTC.

Points on this clone: The same CDR3 can be traced to other DNA sequences in this sample. The rearrangement joins TRBV5-1 to TRBJ2-3; D uncertain. Between the trimmed V and J ends, which lost 0 bases and 4 bases, there was a span of 6 bases. Germline values: CDR1 SGHRS, CDR2 YFSETQ. CDR3 length equals 13 residues. CDR3 in amino acids: CASSLGGPDTQYF. CDR3 sequence (DNA): TGCGCCAGCAGCTTGGGGGGTCCAGATACGCAGTATTTT.

This chain uses TRBV5-4 with TRBJ2-5; 12 bases fit TRBD1. CDR1 and CDR2 from the germline V gene are SGHNT and YYREEE (reference sequence). V lost 3 bases, J lost 4 bases, and 4 bases stayed unmatched. The CDR3 runs 15 residues. CDR3 nucleotide sequence: TGTGCCAGCAGCTCGGGACAGGGGGCAACAGAGACCCAGTACTTC. Amino acid sequence: CASSSGQGATETQYF.

V and J are TRBV28 and TRBJ1-4; D unresolved. Between the trimmed V and J ends, which lost 6 bases and 5 bases, there was a span of 7 bases. Germline V gives CDR1 MDHEN, CDR2 SYDVKM. This CDR3 contains 12 residues. The CDR3 protein is CASRESNEKLFF. The CDR3 nucleotides are TGTGCCAGCAGGGAATCGAATGAAAAACTGTTTTTT.

This chain uses TRBV18 with TRBJ2-1, with a possible D match to TRBD2 (6 bases). CDR1 and CDR2 (germline): KGHSH, LQKENI. Trimming left V 3 bases short and J 9 bases short, with 6 bases between. This CDR3 is built from 11 residues. CDR3 residues: CASSPGLEQFF. The CDR3 DNA follows: TGTGCCAGCTCACCGGGACTTGAGCAGTTCTTC. Using reference TRBV18 and TRBJ2-1 for the parts outside the CDR3, the full variable domain is NAGVMQNPRHLVRRRGQEARLRCSPMKGHSHVYWYRQLPEEGLKFMVYLQKENIIDESGMPKERFSAEFPKEGPSILRIQQVVRGDSAAYFCASSPGLEQFFGPGTRLTVL.

This chain joins TRBV19 and TRBJ2-7; tentatively, D is TRBD1 or TRBD2 (5 bases each). The V end was cut by 7 bases, the J end by 7 bases, with 20 bases between. CDR1 is LNHDA, CDR2 SQIVND, per germline (reference sequence). The CDR3 contains 14 residues. As DNA, the CDR3 is TGTGCCAGTACCCCCGGGACCGGCCGTGAGGAGCAGTACTTC. The encoded protein is CASTPGTGREEQYF.